These 3 T cell receptor beta chains came from one sample sequenced in a study of OX40 agonist ivuxolimab in advanced cancers. Repertoires were generated with immunoSEQ multiplex PCR, while TCRdb's copy carries only in-frame clones and drops some. In the table there are about 40,000 clones, about 91% of which are singletons. This material consisted of CD4+ or CD8+ T cells sorted from blood, taken in a trial of the OX40 agonist ivuxolimab. These receptors were collected from an adult with an advanced solid tumor such as melanoma, head and neck, liver or kidney cancer.

V gene TRBV4-1 combines with J gene TRBJ2-7; 10 bases fit TRBD2. This CDR3 has 18 residues. CDR1 MGHRA and CDR2 YSYEKL come from the germline V gene. V gave up 0 bases and J gave up 3 bases; unmatched junction bases: 11. CDR3 protein: CASSQEAAWTSGNYEQYF. CDR3 in DNA: TGCGCCAGCAGCCAAGAAGCCGCCTGGACTAGCGGCAACTACGAGCAGTACTTC.

This rearrangement joins TRBV7-9 to TRBJ2-7, with D unclear. V lost 3 bases, J lost 5 bases, and 8 bases lay in between. The CDR3 is 12 amino acids. CDR1 and CDR2 (germline): SEHNR, FQNEAQ (reference sequence). The CDR3 spells CASSFRWDEQYF. In nucleotides, the CDR3 is TGTGCCAGCAGCTTCCGTTGGGACGAGCAGTACTTC.

A remark on this clone: The sample holds other DNA sequences that translate to the same CDR3. The chain carries TRBV27 and TRBJ2-7, with D hard to call. Germline-derived CDR1 and CDR2 are MNHEY and SMNVEV (reference sequence). V was pared by 2 bases and J by 7 bases, with 3 bases between. The CDR3 covers 10 residues. The CDR3 here is CASSLGEQYF. The CDR3 bases are TGTGCCAGCAGTTTAGGAGAGCAGTACTTC.